Judged by abundance, the clone carrying this T cell receptor (beta chain) is medium-sized (0.01 to 0.1%). V shed 3 bases and J shed 5 bases, with 10 bases lying between them. Germline-derived CDR1 and CDR2 are LNHDA and SQIVND (reference sequence). The CDR3 is 13 residues long. This record belongs to a study of OX40 agonist ivuxolimab in advanced cancers. Data came from immunoSEQ multiplex PCR; TCRdb stores just in-frame clones and leaves some out. The sample has some 70,000 clones; around four fifths are singletons. The V and J genes are TRBV19 and TRBJ1-1; unclear D gene. This TCR was sampled from an adult with an advanced solid tumor such as melanoma, head and neck, liver or kidney cancer. The input for sequencing was CD4+ or CD8+ T cells sorted from blood, taken in a trial of the OX40 agonist ivuxolimab. CDR3 sequence reads: CASSITGTTEAFF. DNA for the CDR3: TGTGCCAGTAGTATCACGGGCACGACTGAAGCTTTCTTT. The entire variable domain, with the rest obtained from reference TRBV19 and TRBJ1-1, is as follows: DGGITQSPKYLFRKEGQNVTLSCEQNLNHDAMYWYRQDPGQGLRLIYYSQIVNDFQKGDIAEGYSVSREKKESFPLTVTSAQKNPTAFYLCASSITGTTEAFFGQGTRLTVV.